This T cell receptor (beta chain) was sequenced during a study of shared clonotypes between healthy human individuals. Using immunoSEQ multiplex PCR, the repertoire was profiled, and TCRdb retains in-frame clones only, with some absent. Of around 500,000 clones in the sample, roughly four fifths were seen once. Trimming removed 1 base from V and 5 bases from J; junction bases left unmatched: 4. The CDR3 covers 14 residues. CDR1 is LNHNV and CDR2 is YYDKDF in the germline V gene (reference sequence). V gene TRBV15 combines with J gene TRBJ2-7; 8 bases agree with TRBD2. Sequencing was carried out using PBMCs. The source is a woman aged 40 to 50 in good health. Some clones in this sample may be carry-over from other donors' samples. The CDR3 loop reads CATSRGLAGDEQYF. The DNA for the CDR3 is TGTGCCACCAGCAGAGGGCTAGCGGGCGACGAGCAGTACTTC.